Listed below are T cell receptor beta chains from one sample, sequenced in a study of cytomegalovirus exposure and HLA in healthy donors. Clones were read by immunoSEQ multiplex PCR, and TCRdb kept only the in-frame ones, dropping some. The profile shows more than 85,000 clones, 12% of them singletons. Material for sequencing was PBMCs. The receptors shown here come from a man aged 35 to 55 in good health and CMV-seropositive. CDR3s include the opening cysteine and the closing phenylalanine or tryptophan. Each record gives: D gene, V gene, J gene, clone size, CDR3 DNA, CDR3 protein. A D gene is named only where the DNA matches it firmly. The size of a clone is reported for some rows only, either as once, few or many, or as a class for expanded clones.

TRBD2	TRBV29-1	TRBJ2-3	NA	TGCAGCGTCGGGGGTGGGGTCGCGGGAGGAATAGATACGCAGTATTTT	CSVGGGVAGGIDTQYF
NA	TRBV28	TRBJ1-2	NA	TGTGCCAGCGGGATAAGTTTGGCGGGGGCATATGGCTACACCTTC	CASGISLAGAYGYTF
TRBD1	TRBV6-1	TRBJ2-5	NA	TGTGCCAGCAGAGACAGGGGGCTCGGGGAGACCCAGTACTTC	CASRDRGLGETQYF
TRBD2	TRBV6-5	TRBJ2-1	few	TGTGCCAGCAGTTCCGGGACTAGAATGGGTGAGCAGTTCTTC	CASSSGTRMGEQFF
TRBD2	TRBV5-1	TRBJ2-5	NA	TGCGCCAGCAGCTCGGGGGATAGCGGGAGGGTGAAAGAGACCCAGTACTTC	CASSSGDSGRVKETQYF
NA	TRBV18	TRBJ1-3	few	TGTGGCTTGCGAGCGGCCTCGGGAAACACCATATATTTT	CGLRAASGNTIYF
TRBD2	TRBV11-2	TRBJ2-7	NA	TGTGCCAGCAGCTACTTCCCGGGAGGCCCGTACGAGCAGTACTTC	CASSYFPGGPYEQYF
NA	TRBV7-6	TRBJ2-5	few	TGTGCCAGCAGCAATCACTACCAAGAGACCCAGTACTTC	CASSNHYQETQYF
TRBD2	TRBV27	TRBJ2-1	NA	TGTGCCAGCAGTTTGCCCTCAAGCGGGGCGGGGAATGAGCAGTTCTTC	CASSLPSSGAGNEQFF
TRBD1	TRBV27	TRBJ2-5	few	TGTGCCAGCAGTGGAGACAGGGCCTTATCCCTAATAAAAGAGACCCAGTACTTC	CASSGDRALSLIKETQYF
NA	TRBV6-5	TRBJ1-3	NA	TGTGCCAGCAGCACAGGGATCTCAAACACCATATATTTT	CASSTGISNTIYF
TRBD2	TRBV7-7	TRBJ2-3	NA	TGTGCTAGCAGCCCTAGCGGGAGTGTCACAGATACGCAGTATTTT	CASSPSGSVTDTQYF
TRBD2	TRBV10-1	TRBJ2-2	NA	TGCGCCAGCGCTAGCGGATCGAACACCGGGGAGCTGTTTTTT	CASASGSNTGELFF
TRBD2	TRBV9	TRBJ2-3	few	TGTGCCAGCAGCGAGACGGGACTAGCCTCCACAGATACGCAGTATTTT	CASSETGLASTDTQYF
NA	TRBV6-9	TRBJ1-1	NA	TGTGCCAGCAGTTCGCGGGGAGGGGGCACTGAAGCTTTCTTT	CASSSRGGGTEAFF
TRBD2	TRBV29-1	TRBJ2-1	few	TGCAGCGTGAGGAGGCTAGCGGGAGACAATGAGCAGTTCTTC	CSVRRLAGDNEQFF
TRBD1	TRBV7-3	TRBJ2-1	NA	TGTGCCAGCAGCCCCTCAGGGGGAACTCGAAATGAGCAGTTCTTC	CASSPSGGTRNEQFF
TRBD2	TRBV2	TRBJ2-1	few	TGTGCCAGCAGGGGCCCTAGCGGGAGGGTCAATGAGCAGTTCTTC	CASRGPSGRVNEQFF
TRBD1	TRBV28	TRBJ1-5	few	TGTGCCAGCAGTTCGACAGGGAATAGCAATCAGCCCCAGCATTTT	CASSSTGNSNQPQHF
NA	TRBV28	TRBJ2-7	medium-sized	TGTGCCAGCAGTTTCCCTCGGGATTTGAGCGAGCAGTACTTC	CASSFPRDLSEQYF
TRBD2	TRBV11-2	TRBJ2-2	few	TGTGCCAGCAGTTGGACTAGCGGGGACACCGGGGAGCTGTTTTTT	CASSWTSGDTGELFF
TRBD2	TRBV10-3	TRBJ2-5	NA	TGTGCCATCAGGGGGGAGGGAATAGAGACCCAGTACTTC	CAIRGEGIETQYF
NA	TRBV27	TRBJ1-1	few	TGTGCCAGCAGTTCGGGGGGGGAAACTGAAGCTTTCTTT	CASSSGGETEAFF
TRBD2	TRBV7-2	TRBJ2-3	few	TGTGCCAGCAGCTTAGTTAGCGGGAGAGGAGATACGCAGTATTTT	CASSLVSGRGDTQYF
TRBD1	TRBV6-6	TRBJ2-7	NA	TGTGCCAGCAGTTATCCTGTTGACAGGGTTACCGAGCAGTACTTC	CASSYPVDRVTEQYF
TRBD1	TRBV6-1	TRBJ2-5	NA	TGTGCCAGCAGTGGTCGGACAGGGGAGGGGACCCAGTACTTC	CASSGRTGEGTQYF
TRBD2	TRBV19	TRBJ2-5	NA	TGTGCCAGTAGTATAGGGAGCGGGGCGGGGGAGACCCAGTACTTC	CASSIGSGAGETQYF
NA	TRBV19	TRBJ2-1	NA	TGTGCCAGTAGTATCGGGGACAAAGGCAATGAGCAGTTCTTC	CASSIGDKGNEQFF
NA	TRBV10-3	TRBJ2-7	NA	TGTGCCATCAGTGAGCCCGGACAGCCGAGGTCGGGTGAGCAGTACTTC	CAISEPGQPRSGEQYF
TRBD2	TRBV5-1	TRBJ2-3	NA	TGCGCCAGCAGCTTGATGTCTAGCGGGAAGAGTGCAGATACGCAGTATTTT	CASSLMSSGKSADTQYF
TRBD2	TRBV5-6	TRBJ2-7	few	TGTGCCAGCACTGAAGCGGGAGTCCTTTACGAGCAGTACTTC	CASTEAGVLYEQYF
NA	TRBV7-9	TRBJ2-7	few	TGTGCCAGCAGCTTACGGGACGGGGGCTACGAGCAGTACTTC	CASSLRDGGYEQYF
NA	TRBV6-1	TRBJ2-1	few	TGTGCCAGCAGTGACTTCTATGAGCAGTTCTTC	CASSDFYEQFF
TRBD1	TRBV19	TRBJ1-5	few	TGTGCCAGTAGTCTTCCGGGACAGGGTTTCATCGGCCAGCCCCAGCATTTT	CASSLPGQGFIGQPQHF
NA	TRBV9	TRBJ1-4	few	TGTGCCAGCAGCGTAGGGGCAGAGATTAATGAAAAACTGTTTTTT	CASSVGAEINEKLFF
NA	TRBV15	TRBJ2-1	NA	TGTGCCACCAGCAGTCAGCTGGAGGGCAAGTTCTTC	CATSSQLEGKFF
TRBD2	TRBV6-4	TRBJ2-1	few	TGTGCCAGCAGTGAGGGGGAGGGTTCCTCTGAGCAGTTCTTC	CASSEGEGSSEQFF
NA	TRBV5-8	TRBJ2-1	NA	TGTGCCAGCAGCTTGGGACTTCTCAGCGATGAGCAGTTCTTC	CASSLGLLSDEQFF
NA	TRBV14	TRBJ1-1	few	TGTGCCAGCAGCCGACAGGAGAACACTGAAGCTTTCTTT	CASSRQENTEAFF
TRBD1	TRBV23-1	TRBJ1-2	NA	TGCGCCAGCACTTACAGGGGGCTCGGCTACACCTTC	CASTYRGLGYTF
TRBD1	TRBV29-1	TRBJ2-5	few	TGCAGCGTTGGCGGTGACAGGGGGGTAGAGACCCAGTACTTC	CSVGGDRGVETQYF
NA	TRBV6-5	TRBJ2-2	few	TGTGCCAGCAGTTACCGGGGCAGGGGTGCTGCCGGGGAGCTGTTTTTT	CASSYRGRGAAGELFF
TRBD1	TRBV11-2	TRBJ2-5	few	TGTGCCAGCAGCTTGGTGGGGACAGACCAAGAGACCCAGTACTTC	CASSLVGTDQETQYF
TRBD2	TRBV13	TRBJ2-7	NA	TGTGCCAGCAGCTTAGGTCGCCTAGCGGGAGTTAACGAGCAGTACTTC	CASSLGRLAGVNEQYF
NA	TRBV18	TRBJ1-1	few	TGTGCCAGCTCACCACTAGGGAGCACTGAAGCTTTCTTT	CASSPLGSTEAFF
NA	TRBV10-2	TRBJ1-1	NA	TGCGCCAGCAGATCTCAGGGGAGCACTGAAGCTTTCTTT	CASRSQGSTEAFF
NA	TRBV28	TRBJ2-1	NA	TGTGCCAGCAGTTTGTGGACTGCAGGTTACAATGAGCAGTTCTTC	CASSLWTAGYNEQFF